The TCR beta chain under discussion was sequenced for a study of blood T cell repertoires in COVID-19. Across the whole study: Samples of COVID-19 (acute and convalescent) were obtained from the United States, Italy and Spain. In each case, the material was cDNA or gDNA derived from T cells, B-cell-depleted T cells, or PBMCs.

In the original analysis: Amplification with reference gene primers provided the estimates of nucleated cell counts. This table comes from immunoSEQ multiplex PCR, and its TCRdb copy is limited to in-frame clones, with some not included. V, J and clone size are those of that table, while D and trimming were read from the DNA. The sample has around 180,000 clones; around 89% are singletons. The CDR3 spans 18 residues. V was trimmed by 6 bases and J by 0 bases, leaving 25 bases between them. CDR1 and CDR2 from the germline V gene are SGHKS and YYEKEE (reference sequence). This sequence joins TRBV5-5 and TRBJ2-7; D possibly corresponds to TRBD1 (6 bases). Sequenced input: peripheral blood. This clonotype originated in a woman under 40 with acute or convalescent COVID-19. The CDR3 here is CASIDPGHPKSISYEQYF. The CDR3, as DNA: TGTGCCAGCATCGATCCGGGACACCCGAAAAGTATCTCCTACGAGCAGTACTTC.